This passage covers 16 T cell receptor beta chains from one sample sequenced in a study of blood T cell repertoires in COVID-19. Assay used: immunoSEQ multiplex PCR; TCRdb lists only in-frame clones, some missing. The repertoire holds about 290,000 clones, with approximately 90% as singletons. The sequenced material came from peripheral blood. The receptor set was obtained from a man in his forties with acute or convalescent COVID-19.

V gene TRBV3-1 (or the pseudogene TRBV3-2) combines with J gene TRBJ2-1; tentative D call: TRBD1 (5 bases). The germline V and J ends were trimmed by 3 bases and 0 bases, with 12 bases remaining between them. This CDR3 is 16 amino acids long. Germline assignment: CDR1 LGHDT and CDR2 YNNKEL (reference sequence). CDR3 coding DNA: TGTGCCAGCAGCCACCCCAGGGCAAGCTCCTACAATGAGCAGTTCTTC. This gives the protein CASSHPRASSYNEQFF.

This chain connects TRBV2 to TRBJ1-1; weak D call: TRBD1 (6 bases). CDR1 is SNHLY, CDR2 FYNNEI, per germline. The CDR3 runs to 15 residues. V was cut by 8 bases and J by 0 bases, with 16 bases left in between. The DNA for the CDR3 is TGTGCCAGCCTAGCTAGGGGACACATGAACACTGAAGCTTTCTTT. Translation gives CASLARGHMNTEAFF.

The gene calls are TRBV6-4 and TRBJ2-1, with 12 bases lining up with TRBD1. CDR3 length equals 15 residues. CDR1 is MRHNA and CDR2 is SNTAGT in the germline V gene. With V trimmed by 4 bases and J by 7 bases, 5 bases remained unmatched. The CDR3 is CASSAPGQGANEQFF. The CDR3 bases are TGTGCCAGCAGTGCCCCGGGACAGGGGGCGAATGAGCAGTTCTTC.

The gene calls are TRBV6-6 and TRBJ1-1, with 8 bases aligning to TRBD1. V was clipped by 6 bases and J by 7 bases; unmatched bases: 4. The CDR3 consists of 12 residues. The germline V gene has CDR1 MNHNY and CDR2 SVGAGI (reference sequence). Here the CDR3 DNA reads TGTGCCAGCAGCTTAGACAGGGGTGAAGCTTTCTTT. Amino acid sequence: CASSLDRGEAFF.

The rearrangement joins TRBV4-2 to TRBJ1-4, with 8 positions matching TRBD1. This CDR3 has 15 residues. J lost 3 bases, V lost 4 bases, and 4 bases had no gene match. CDR1 and CDR2 (germline): LGHNA, YNFKEQ. The chain's CDR3 is CASSLTGGANEKLFF. The DNA for the CDR3 is TGTGCCAGCAGCCTTACAGGGGGAGCTAATGAAAAACTGTTTTTT.

The chain links TRBV6-1 to TRBJ2-3; D is undetermined. Germline values: CDR1 MNHNS, CDR2 SASEGT. There are 15 residues in the CDR3. V shed 1 base and J shed 1 base, with 9 bases lying between them. The CDR3 here is CASSEGYQGTDTQYF. CDR3 nucleotides: TGTGCCAGCAGTGAAGGATACCAGGGCACAGATACGCAGTATTTT.

The CDR3 region is CASSLEWGQEAFF. For the CDR3, the DNA is TGTGCCAGCAGCTTAGAATGGGGACAGGAAGCTTTCTTT. The chain has TRBV7-7 and TRBJ1-1; 7 bases fit TRBD1. The J segment lost 8 bases and the V segment lost 1 base, leaving 4 bases of the junction unmatched. CDR3 size: 13 residues. Per the germline V gene, CDR1 is SSHAT and CDR2 is FNYEAQ (reference sequence).

The chain combines TRBV2 with TRBJ1-1; the match to TRBD1 covers 7 bases. The CDR3 loop spans 15 amino acids. The V gene end was trimmed by 6 bases and the J gene end by 2 bases; junction bases not matched to a gene: 9. Germline loops: CDR1 SNHLY, CDR2 FYNNEI. CDR3 sequence (DNA): TGTGCCAGCAGGACAGGGTTGGCCTCTAACACTGAAGCTTTCTTT. This encodes CASRTGLASNTEAFF.

J is TRBJ1-5 and V is TRBV19, with D possibly TRBD1 on 5 matching bases. Germline V gene lookup returns CDR1 LNHDA and CDR2 SQIVND (reference sequence). The CDR3 has 15 amino acids. V lost 6 bases to trimming and J lost 6 bases, with 18 bases between them. The CDR3 coding sequence is TGTGCCAGTAGCCGAGGGTCGGGGGGTGGTCAGCCCCAGCATTTT. Its protein product is CASSRGSGGGQPQHF. Supplemented by reference TRBV19 and TRBJ1-5, the full variable domain reads DGGITQSPKYLFRKEGQNVTLSCEQNLNHDAMYWYRQDPGQGLRLIYYSQIVNDFQKGDIAEGYSVSREKKESFPLTVTSAQKNPTAFYLCASSRGSGGGQPQHFGDGTRLSIL.

The chain is built from TRBV19 and TRBJ2-7, with D tentatively TRBD1 (7 bases). Trimming took off 6 bases at V and 1 base at J, with 16 bases between the two ends. The CDR3 has 15 amino acids. Germline V gene sequence: CDR1 LNHDA, CDR2 SQIVND (reference sequence). This CDR3 is CASSKGQGGSYEQYF. The CDR3, as DNA: TGTGCCAGTAGCAAAGGCCAGGGGGGATCCTACGAGCAGTACTTC.

This chain links TRBV18 with TRBJ1-2, with D maybe TRBD1 (5 bases). From germline, CDR1 is KGHSH and CDR2 LQKENI. This CDR3 comprises 16 residues. V shed 3 bases and J shed 0 bases, with 14 bases lying between them. The DNA for the CDR3 is TGTGCCAGCTCACCGGGAAAGGGGCTGGCTAACTATGGCTACACCTTC. Its translation is CASSPGKGLANYGYTF.

This chain uses TRBV5-4 with TRBJ2-7, with 7 bases lining up with TRBD1. Per the germline V gene, CDR1 is SGHNT and CDR2 is YYREEE (reference sequence). The CDR3 is made up of 15 amino acids. Trimming removed 2 bases from V and 3 bases from J; junction bases left unmatched: 8. CDR3 region: CASSFRAGGFYEQYF. The CDR3 coding sequence is TGTGCCAGCAGCTTTAGAGCAGGGGGATTCTACGAGCAGTACTTC.

Only one count was recorded for this clone. The rearrangement links TRBV6-6 to TRBJ1-2, with 9 positions matching TRBD1. V dropped 5 bases and J dropped 7; count of bases not matched to a gene: 8. The CDR3 is 14 amino acids. CDR1 is MNHNY and CDR2 is SVGAGI in the germline V gene (reference sequence). The CDR3 DNA follows: TGTGCCAGCAGTACGACAGGGGGAGGACTTGGCTACACCTTC. This encodes CASSTTGGGLGYTF.

This clone was found once. V and J are TRBV27 and TRBJ1-1, with 8 bases identical to TRBD1. The germline V gene encodes CDR1 MNHEY and CDR2 SMNVEV (reference sequence). V lost 5 bases, J lost 4 bases, and 9 bases stayed unmatched. The CDR3 sequence is 15 residues long. The CDR3 bases are TGTGCCAGCAGTCCCGGACAGGGTATGGGCACTGAAGCTTTCTTT. This gives the protein CASSPGQGMGTEAFF.

The chain employs TRBV7-9 and TRBJ1-1, with 8 nucleotides matching TRBD1. Trimming at V came to 4 bases and at J to 0 bases, leaving 1 base not matched to a gene. The CDR3 is made up of 14 amino acids. In germline, CDR1 is SEHNR, CDR2 FQNEAQ (reference sequence). CDR3 nucleotides: TGTGCCAGCAGCTCCAGGGGGCTGAACACTGAAGCTTTCTTT. This codes for CASSSRGLNTEAFF.

This clone was observed a single time. The chain links TRBV2 to TRBJ1-6; 9 nucleotides align to TRBD1. The trim removed 6 bases at V and 9 bases at J, leaving 6 bases unmatched. Germline lookup yields CDR1 SNHLY and CDR2 FYNNEI. The CDR3 extends over 14 amino acids. CDR3 DNA sequence: TGTGCCAGCAGGCTGACAGGGGGGAGTTCACCCCTCCACTTT. Translation: CASRLTGGSSPLHF.